Reported below is one T cell receptor (beta chain). The antigen is not known. CDR1 MDHEN and CDR2 SYDVKM come from the germline V gene. J gave up 7 bases and V 6 bases, and 9 bases lay outside the gene matches. The CDR3 contains 14 residues. On sorted subsets, replicate PCRs used about 200 ng DNA, or 31,000 or so T cell genomes. Sequenced by immunoSEQ multiplex PCR; TCRdb stores in-frame clones only, minus some. This table has just over 2,000,000 clones, 85% to 95% appearing once. The entry originates in a study of shared clonotypes between healthy human individuals. Study outcomes and limitations: Sampling included only blood; tissue repertoires likely differ. Compared with memory subsets, naive subsets generally had larger estimated richness.

The sequence was obtained from a young man in good health. The chain is built from TRBV28 and TRBJ1-2; 9 bases are a match to TRBD1. Sequenced input: naive CD4+ T cells sorted from blood. The subset: CD45RA+ positively selected. The CDR3 reads CASRRQGGLRGYTF. For the CDR3, the DNA is TGTGCCAGCAGGAGACAGGGGGGGCTCCGTGGCTACACCTTC.